Following are 25 T cell receptor beta chains from one sample sequenced in a study of T cell responses to AZD1222 COVID-19 vaccine. Some clones are missing from TCRdb's copy, which holds only in-frame ones; the method was immunoSEQ multiplex PCR. The sample holds more than 85,000 clones, roughly nine tenths seen once. The material was peripheral blood, obtained on day 0 of AZD1222 vaccination. The receptors stem from an adult in good health.

The chain recombines TRBV7-8 with TRBJ2-2, with D possibly being TRBD1 (5 bases). The CDR3 loop spans 15 amino acids. With 4 bases removed from V and 0 bases from J, the gap between germline ends came to 9 bases. From germline, CDR1 is SGHVS and CDR2 FQNEAQ. The CDR3 coding sequence is TGTGCCAGCAGCTCGAAGACAGCGAACACCGGGGAGCTGTTTTTT. Translated, it gives CASSSKTANTGELFF.

The chain uses TRBV4-1 and TRBJ2-3; 7 bases line up with TRBD2. CDR1 and CDR2 (germline): MGHRA, YSYEKL. This CDR3 is built from 16 residues. The trim removed 4 bases at V and 0 bases at J, leaving 7 bases unmatched. The CDR3 DNA reads as TGCGCCAGCAGCCTCCTAGCGGCCCTGAGCACAGATACGCAGTATTTT. Protein: CASSLLAALSTDTQYF.

The chain uses TRBV22-1 and TRBJ2-1; TRBD2, the D gene given by the table, was not confirmed from the DNA. TRBV22-1 is a known pseudogene. This CDR3 contains 12 residues. CDR3 sequence (DNA): TGTCCTGGGAGCGCACGGAGTAGTGAGCAGTTCTTC. Encoded protein: CPGSARSSEQFF.

The chain couples TRBV3-1 (or the pseudogene TRBV3-2) to TRBJ2-5; D perhaps matches TRBD2 (5 bases). The CDR3 is 13 residues long. Germline lookup yields CDR1 LGHDT and CDR2 YNNKEL (reference sequence). V was cut by 3 bases and J by 5 bases, with 10 bases left in between. The CDR3 loop is CASSHSGGETQYF. CDR3 nucleotides: TGTGCCAGCAGCCATTCGGGCGGGGAGACCCAGTACTTC.

This chain uses TRBV15 with TRBJ1-5, with a weak D call TRBD1 (5 bases). CDR3 length: 14 residues. Trimming left V 0 bases short and J 7 bases short, with 10 bases between. Germline loops: CDR1 LNHNV, CDR2 YYDKDF (reference sequence). Here the CDR3 DNA reads TGTGCCACCAGCAGAGATGTAGGGGTCCAGCCCCAGCATTTT. It translates to CATSRDVGVQPQHF.

The chain couples TRBV27 to TRBJ1-2; a weak D match, TRBD1 (5 bases). Germline CDR1 reads MNHEY; CDR2 reads SMNVEV (reference sequence). This CDR3 contains 15 residues. V gave up 0 bases and J gave up 7 bases, with 15 bases separating them. The CDR3 coding sequence is TGTGCCAGCAGTTTATCGGCGGCCGGGGCAGGTGGCTACACCTTC. It is translated as CASSLSAAGAGGYTF.

In its sample, this clone was seen once. V gene TRBV14 combines with J gene TRBJ1-5; D gene uncertain. Between the trimmed V and J ends, which lost 4 bases and 4 bases, there was a span of 8 bases. The germline V gene encodes CDR1 SGHDN and CDR2 FVKESK. This CDR3 is built from 13 residues. This CDR3 reads CASSPGANQPQHF. In nucleotides, the CDR3 is TGTGCCAGCAGCCCCGGTGCGAATCAGCCCCAGCATTTT.

This rearrangement joins TRBV6-2 or TRBV6-3 to TRBJ2-7, with D possibly TRBD2 on 5 matching bases. The V gene's germline CDR1 is MNHEY and CDR2 SVGEGT. The CDR3 spans 15 residues. V lost 8 bases, J lost 0 bases, and 17 bases lay in between. CDR3 sequence reads: CASRHRRLSSYEQYF. As DNA, the CDR3 is TGTGCCAGCCGCCATCGAAGACTAAGCTCCTACGAGCAGTACTTC.

Worth noting for this clone: At one of its ends the junction is not consistent with the germline gene, which may arise from a read error. The chain has TRBV18 and TRBJ2-1; no reliable D call. Germline V gene data show CDR1 as KGHSH and CDR2 as LQKENI. The CDR3 covers 13 residues. The CDR3: CASSPQADESWLF. CDR3 DNA: TGTGCCAGCTCACCGCAGGCAGACGAGTCTTGGCTCTTC.

The chain carries TRBV7-2 and TRBJ1-1, with D unresolved. Germline CDR1 reads SGHTA; CDR2 reads FQGNSA. The CDR3 consists of 14 residues. Trimming removed 1 base from V and 2 bases from J, with 8 bases in between. CDR3 coding DNA: TGTGCCAGCAGCTTAGGTCACCTCAACACTGAAGCTTTCTTT. This gives the protein CASSLGHLNTEAFF.

The chain employs TRBV3-1 (or the pseudogene TRBV3-2) and TRBJ1-3; a possible D gene is TRBD1 (6 bases). Between the trimmed V and J ends, which lost 2 bases and 0 bases, there was a span of 14 bases. Per germline, CDR1 LGHDT and CDR2 YNNKEL (reference sequence). The CDR3 has 17 amino acids. The DNA for the CDR3 is TGTGCCAGCAGCCAATTTGGTACAGGGAGCTCTGGAAACACCATATATTTT. Translation: CASSQFGTGSSGNTIYF.

The chain joins TRBV7-2 to TRBJ2-7, with D unresolved. The CDR3 has 13 amino acids. Germline lookup yields CDR1 SGHTA and CDR2 FQGNSA. Trimming removed 1 base from V and 5 bases from J, with 9 bases in between. The CDR3 coding sequence is TGTGCCAGCAGCTTAGGCCGGCCGAACGAGCAGTACTTC. Residues: CASSLGRPNEQYF.

The V call is TRBV9, the J call TRBJ2-2; no firm D call. Germline CDR1 and CDR2: SGDLS and YYNGEE. The CDR3 is 16 amino acids. Between the trimmed V and J ends, which lost 1 base and 5 bases, there was a span of 15 bases. CDR3 residues: CASSVTPLGSTGELFF. The CDR3 DNA sequence: TGTGCCAGCAGCGTAACCCCCTTGGGAAGTACCGGGGAGCTGTTTTTT.

The rearrangement joins TRBV30 to TRBJ1-2, with D unclear. CDR1 is GTSNPN and CDR2 is SVGIG in the germline V gene (reference sequence). The V and J ends lost 3 bases and 4 bases respectively, with 18 bases between them. The CDR3 is 15 amino acids. The CDR3: CAWRRANSLSYGYTF. DNA of the CDR3: TGTGCCTGGAGAAGGGCCAACAGTCTGTCCTATGGCTACACCTTC.

The genes are TRBV6-5 and TRBJ1-3; unclear D gene. This CDR3 region has 13 residues. Germline V gene data show CDR1 as MNHEY and CDR2 as SVGAGI. Trimming stripped 4 bases from V and 1 base from J, with 5 bases between. The CDR3 DNA is TGTGCCAGCAGTTCGGAATCTGGAAACACCATATATTTT. Translated, it gives CASSSESGNTIYF.

The chain recombines TRBV5-4 with TRBJ2-1, with 11 bases fitting TRBD2. The V and J ends lost 4 bases and 9 bases, in that order; junction bases with no gene match: 9. Germline V lookup: CDR1 SGHNT, CDR2 YYREEE (reference sequence). CDR3 length: 15 amino acids. The CDR3 DNA reads as TGTGCCAGCAGCCAGGGACTAGCGGAGAGGGTTGAGCAGTTCTTC. Protein: CASSQGLAERVEQFF.

The J gene is TRBJ1-1, the V gene TRBV14; 11 nucleotides line up with TRBD1. The CDR3 consists of 16 residues. V lost 4 bases, J lost 6 bases, and 10 bases stayed unmatched. Germline lookup yields CDR1 SGHDN and CDR2 FVKESK. The CDR3 region is CASSPRPGQGEAEAFF. The CDR3 coding sequence is TGTGCCAGCAGCCCGCGTCCGGGACAGGGGGAGGCTGAAGCTTTCTTT.

V gene TRBV5-1 combines with J gene TRBJ2-1, with 10 bases matching TRBD2. V gave up 5 bases and J gave up 4 bases; unmatched junction bases: 6. The germline gives CDR1 SGHRS, CDR2 YFSETQ. This CDR3 comprises 15 residues. The CDR3 DNA is TGCGCCAGCAGTTCAGCGGGAGGGGTTTACAATGAGCAGTTCTTC. It encodes CASSSAGGVYNEQFF.

There are a few counts of this clone. The chain employs TRBV30 and TRBJ1-3; D not resolved. The CDR3 totals 12 residues. V gave up 1 base and J gave up 6 bases, with 7 bases separating them. Germline lookup yields CDR1 GTSNPN and CDR2 SVGIG (reference sequence). CDR3 DNA: TGTGCCTGGAGTGGAGCGCTAAACACCATATATTTT. Its protein product is CAWSGALNTIYF.

The chain combines TRBV7-2 with TRBJ1-5; 9 nucleotides align to TRBD1. Germline lookup yields CDR1 SGHTA and CDR2 FQGNSA. V trimming: 5 bases; J trimming: 7 bases; junction bases outside the gene matches: 6. The length of the CDR3 is 14 residues. CDR3 nucleotide sequence: TGTGCCAGCAGCCTCCCGGGACAGGGACAGCCCCAGCATTTT. Protein: CASSLPGQGQPQHF.

This clone came up a few times. CDR3 in amino acids: CASSGYSPYEQYF. The CDR3 DNA reads TGCGCCAGCAGTGGCTACAGCCCCTACGAGCAGTACTTC. V gene TRBV10-2 combines with J gene TRBJ2-7; D uncertain. Between the trimmed V and J ends, which lost 4 bases and 2 bases, there was a span of 9 bases. Germline V gene lookup returns CDR1 WSHSY and CDR2 SAAADI. The CDR3 runs to 13 residues.

The chain has TRBV7-6 and TRBJ2-5, with 9 bases aligning to TRBD2. The CDR3 runs 16 residues. Trimming took 1 base from V and 5 from J; bases not matched to a gene: 8. Germline V gene sequence: CDR1 SGHVS, CDR2 FNYEAQ. This chain's CDR3 is CASSLESAGGSETQYF. CDR3 in DNA: TGTGCCAGCAGCTTAGAGTCGGCGGGGGGGTCGGAGACCCAGTACTTC. The full variable domain, rest sourced from reference TRBV7-6 and TRBJ2-5, is GAGVSQSPRYKVTKRGQDVALRCDPISGHVSLYWYRQALGQGPEFLTYFNYEAQQDKSGLPNDRFSAERPEGSISTLTIQRTEQRDSAMYRCASSLESAGGSETQYFGPGTRLLVL.

Relative to its sample, this clone is medium-sized. The genes are TRBV7-9 and TRBJ1-2; the D is unclear. This CDR3 contains 14 residues. From germline, CDR1 is SEHNR and CDR2 FQNEAQ (reference sequence). Trimming shortened V by 5 bases and J by 6 bases, and 16 bases separated the two germline ends. CDR3 sequence reads: CASSQTEGMNGYTF. Here the CDR3 DNA reads TGTGCCAGCAGCCAAACGGAGGGTATGAATGGCTACACCTTC.

The J gene is TRBJ2-2, the V gene TRBV6-5, with 8 bases that match TRBD2. The CDR3 has 14 residues. V gave up 4 bases and J gave up 3 bases; unmatched junction bases: 1. Germline loops: CDR1 MNHEY, CDR2 SVGAGI. Here the CDR3 DNA reads TGTGCCAGCAGTTCGGGGGGGCACACCGGGGAGCTGTTTTTT. It is translated as CASSSGGHTGELFF.

The chain uses TRBV18 and TRBJ2-7, with 15 bases lining up with TRBD2. The trim removed 6 bases at V and 5 bases at J, leaving 2 bases unmatched. The germline V gene has CDR1 KGHSH and CDR2 LQKENI. The CDR3 is 14 amino acids. Here the CDR3 DNA reads TGTGCCAGCTCGGGACTAGCGGGAGGCGACGAGCAGTACTTC. The encoded protein is CASSGLAGGDEQYF.